The 17 T cell receptor beta chains in this list originate from one sample, sequenced in a study of OX40 agonist ivuxolimab in advanced cancers. Produced via immunoSEQ multiplex PCR; TCRdb's table is partial and in-frame only. The sample contains about 19,000 clones, 68% of which appear only once. Here the sequenced sample was CD4+ or CD8+ T cells sorted from blood, taken in a trial of the OX40 agonist ivuxolimab. Receptors originate from an adult with an advanced solid tumor such as melanoma, head and neck, liver or kidney cancer.

The chain recombines TRBV2 with TRBJ2-7; TRBD2 agrees at 9 bases. Germline V lookup: CDR1 SNHLY, CDR2 FYNNEI. CDR3 length: 16 amino acids. With V trimmed by 3 bases and J by 2 bases, 8 bases remained unmatched. In nucleotides, the CDR3 is TGTGCCAGCAGTGATTCTCGACTAGCGGTGACCTACGAGCAGTACTTC. Protein sequence: CASSDSRLAVTYEQYF.

This clone was detected a few times. The V call is TRBV7-9, the J call TRBJ2-6; D is uncertain. CDR3 length: 18 residues. Trimming took 4 bases from V and 1 from J, leaving 17 bases between them. Germline CDR1 reads SEHNR; CDR2 reads FQNEAQ (reference sequence). CDR3: CASSSFQITLSGANVLTF. CDR3 bases: TGTGCCAGCAGCTCATTTCAGATCACCCTTTCTGGGGCCAACGTCCTGACTTTC.

The chain employs TRBV11-3 and TRBJ2-2; D gene uncertain. Germline V gene lookup returns CDR1 SGHNT and CDR2 YENEEA. The CDR3 sequence is 13 residues long. Trimming shortened V by 0 bases and J by 6 bases, and 5 bases separated the two germline ends. CDR3 sequence reads: CASSLDYSGELFF. The CDR3 DNA follows: TGTGCCAGCAGCTTAGATTACTCCGGGGAGCTGTTTTTT. Based on the CDR3 plus reference TRBV11-3 and TRBJ2-2, the full variable domain is EAGVVQSPRYKIIEKKQPVAFWCNPISGHNTLYWYLQNLGQGPELLIRYENEEAVDDSQLPKDRFSAERLKGVDSTLKIQPAELGDSAVYLCASSLDYSGELFFGEGSRLTVL.

This chain uses TRBV28 with TRBJ2-3; D unresolved. CDR3 length: 15 residues. Trimming left V 1 base short and J 0 bases short, with 8 bases between. The germline CDR1 and CDR2 sequences are MDHEN and SYDVKM. The CDR3 DNA reads TGTGCCAGCAGTTTATTATATTCTAGCACAGATACGCAGTATTTT. It is translated as CASSLLYSSTDTQYF.

In this sample, this clone turned up once. The genes are TRBV5-1 and TRBJ2-5; TRBD1 agrees at 9 bases. Germline CDR1 SGHRS, CDR2 YFSETQ. The CDR3 is 16 residues long. The CDR3 is CAFTNIGDRVRETQYF. CDR3 bases: TGCGCGTTCACCAATATCGGGGACAGGGTCCGGGAGACCCAGTACTTC.

This clone was detected only a few times. The chain has TRBV28 and TRBJ1-1; D remains unclear. V lost 6 bases and J 0 bases, leaving 8 bases between the germline ends. Per germline, CDR1 MDHEN and CDR2 SYDVKM. The CDR3 is 13 residues long. The CDR3 DNA follows: TGTGCCAGCAGACTGGCCTTGAACACTGAAGCTTTCTTT. Translated: CASRLALNTEAFF.

The chain is built from TRBV28 and TRBJ2-2, with 9 nucleotides matching TRBD2. This CDR3 comprises 16 residues. Looked up from germline, CDR1 is MDHEN and CDR2 is SYDVKM. J lost 2 bases, V lost 1 base, and 2 bases had no gene match. In DNA form, the CDR3 reads TGTGCCAGCAGTTTATTCCTAGCGGGAAACACCGGGGAGCTGTTTTTT. It is translated as CASSLFLAGNTGELFF. The full variable domain, in which reference TRBV28 and TRBJ2-2 provide the parts outside the CDR3, is DVKVTQSSRYLVKRTGEKVFLECVQDMDHENMFWYRQDPGLGLRLIYFSYDVKMKEKGDIPEGYSVSREKKERFSLILESASTNQTSMYLCASSLFLAGNTGELFFGEGSRLTVL.

This chain links TRBV6-1 with TRBJ1-3; TRBD1 is a possible D gene (5 bases). In germline, CDR1 is MNHNS, CDR2 SASEGT. CDR3 length: 15 residues. V lost 7 bases to trimming and J lost 0 bases, with 13 bases between them. Here the CDR3 reads CASNQDRSSGNTIYF. The CDR3 region has the DNA TGTGCCAGCAACCAAGACAGAAGCTCTGGAAACACCATATATTTT.

V gene TRBV11-2 combines with J gene TRBJ2-7, with D possibly TRBD2 on 5 matching bases. The CDR3 is made up of 13 amino acids. With 4 bases removed from V and 2 bases from J, the gap between germline ends came to 9 bases. The germline V gene has CDR1 SGHAT and CDR2 FQNNGV. CDR3 protein: CASSSAGAYEQYF. The CDR3 bases are TGTGCCAGCAGCTCGGCGGGCGCCTACGAGCAGTACTTC.

The chain recombines TRBV13 with TRBJ2-1, with TRBD2 as a possible D gene (5 bases). This CDR3 comprises 16 residues. With 4 bases removed from V and 5 bases from J, the gap between germline ends came to 18 bases. CDR1 and CDR2 (germline): PRHDT, FYEKMQ (reference sequence). CDR3 in DNA: TGTGCCAGCAGCTCCGCTAGCTTCCTCGTAAACAATGAGCAGTTCTTC. It encodes CASSSASFLVNNEQFF.

This clone was seen a few times. The gene calls are TRBV19 and TRBJ1-6; 7 positions match TRBD1. The CDR3 contains 13 residues. V gave up 9 bases and J gave up 2 bases; unmatched junction bases: 1. Germline CDR1 and CDR2: LNHDA and SQIVND (reference sequence). The CDR3 region has the DNA TGTGCCAGCGGGACAGCCTATAATTCACCCCTCCACTTT. Amino acids: CASGTAYNSPLHF.

The CDR3 DNA follows: TGCGCCAGCAGCTTGGAGGCTAGCGGAGGGCGGAACGAGCAGTACTTC. This codes for CASSLEASGGRNEQYF. V and J are TRBV5-1 and TRBJ2-7, with 7 bases lining up with TRBD2. The germline V gene encodes CDR1 SGHRS and CDR2 YFSETQ. This CDR3 contains 16 residues. V was clipped by 0 bases and J by 5 bases; unmatched bases: 11.

V gene TRBV29-1 combines with J gene TRBJ2-7; the match to TRBD2 covers 7 bases. Germline V gene data show CDR1 as SQVTM and CDR2 as ANQGSEA. CDR3 size: 16 residues. J was trimmed by 5 bases and V by 6 bases; bases with no gene match: 19. The CDR3 nucleotides read TGCAGCGTCCCAGCGGGGCTAGCGGACCCCCAGAACGAGCAGTACTTC. The encoded protein is CSVPAGLADPQNEQYF.

In this sample, this clone turned up many times. CDR3 sequence: CASSFHSDYTF. CDR3 in DNA: TGTGCCAGCAGCTTCCACAGCGACTACACCTTC. V is TRBV5-6 and J is TRBJ1-2; D unresolved. Deletions cut 2 bases from V and 10 bases from J, with 9 bases between. This CDR3 comprises 11 residues. Germline V CDR1 and CDR2: SGHDT, YYEEEE. The complete variable domain, with remaining parts taken from reference TRBV5-6 and TRBJ1-2, reads DAGVTQSPTHLIKTRGQQVTLRCSPKSGHDTVSWYQQALGQGPQFIFQYYEEEERQRGNFPDRFSGHQFPNYSSELNVNALLLGDSALYLCASSFHSDYTFGSGTRLTVV.

V and J are TRBV5-6 and TRBJ2-7, with D perhaps TRBD1 (6 bases). The germline V gene encodes CDR1 SGHDT and CDR2 YYEEEE. The CDR3 sequence is 12 residues long. Trimming removed 4 bases at V and 6 bases at J, with 11 bases between. The CDR3 sequence is CASSQGSTEQYF. CDR3 bases: TGTGCCAGCAGCCAGGGGTCCACCGAGCAGTACTTC.

This clone was counted only a few times. CDR3 loop: CASSLSTSGTYEQYF. The CDR3, as DNA: TGTGCCAGCAGTTTATCCACTAGCGGAACCTACGAGCAGTACTTC. V is TRBV28 and J is TRBJ2-7, with TRBD2 identical over 8 bases. Trimming removed 1 base from V and 2 bases from J; junction bases left unmatched: 4. This CDR3 region has 15 residues. The V gene's germline CDR1 is MDHEN and CDR2 SYDVKM.

The chain has TRBV7-2 and TRBJ2-7; TRBD2 aligns across 8 bases. J gave up 2 bases and V 8 bases, and 5 bases lay outside the gene matches. Germline V gives CDR1 SGHTA, CDR2 FQGNSA. This CDR3 has 13 residues. The CDR3 is CASLRGGTYEQYF. CDR3 sequence (DNA): TGTGCCAGCCTCCGGGGGGGGACCTACGAGCAGTACTTC.